This T cell receptor beta chain was profiled in a study of regulatory T cells in long-lasting Graves disease. Study overall: Graves' patients diagnosed newly had used antithyroid drugs under 3 months.

This clonotype showed up many times. As yet, its antigen is unknown. One end of the junction does not line up with germline, which may come from a read error. Researchers made TCR beta libraries by using iRepertoire HTBI primers and running Arm-PCR on CDR3 regions. MiXCR, applied by TCRdb to the multiplex PCR reads, yields one record per CDR3 protein. This sample has around 450,000 distinct CDR3 sequences, with about a sixth found just once. The CDR3 extends over 13 amino acids. CDR1 is SGHRS, CDR2 YFSETQ, per germline. Time point here: newly diagnosed GD, antithyroid drugs for less than 3 months. The authors made the TCR library using RNA they extracted from PBMCs. Study-level findings and limits: With persistent disease, TRBV28, TRBJ1-2 and TRBJ2-5 were the favored segments. A greater number of public clonotypes (approximately 2,500) was shared by persistent patients than by new patients (over 900).

This same sample was also taken into another study, of T cells in Graves' hyperthyroidism and ophthalmopathy. Turning to that study: Model-based prediction identified ophthalmopathy a median roughly 5.9 months prior to its onset.

This clonotype originated in a man in his forties or fifties with Graves disease. This sequence joins TRBV5-1 and TRBJ1-1, with D hard to call. Sequenced here: peripheral blood mononuclear cells (PBMCs), sampled at new diagnosis, from a patient treated with antithyroid drugs. CDR3 protein: CASSLALNTEAFF. The CDR3 DNA is TGTGCCAGCAGCTTAGCATTGAACACTGAAGCTTTCTTT.